Presented here are 13 T cell receptor beta chains from one specimen sequenced in a study of blood T cell repertoires in COVID-19. Sequencing was performed with immunoSEQ multiplex PCR; in TCRdb, only in-frame clones are kept and a portion is missing. The sample gives about 220,000 clones, 84% of which show up once; 3% is in the top ten. The sample was peripheral blood. Receptor source: a woman in her 30s who had recovered from COVID-19.

The J gene is TRBJ1-2, the V gene TRBV6-5, with D perhaps TRBD1 (6 bases). The CDR3 covers 13 residues. Between the trimmed V and J ends, which lost 5 bases and 5 bases, there was a span of 12 bases. Germline values: CDR1 MNHEY, CDR2 SVGAGI. The CDR3 protein is CASSTRGLYGYTF. The CDR3 DNA reads as TGTGCCAGCAGTACGAGGGGGTTGTATGGCTACACCTTC.

V and J are TRBV28 and TRBJ2-7; 9 bases match TRBD1. The germline gives CDR1 MDHEN, CDR2 SYDVKM. V trimming: 4 bases; J trimming: 3 bases; junction bases outside the gene matches: 13. This CDR3 contains 17 residues. CDR3 loop: CASSSQPGTGTNYEQYF. The CDR3, as DNA: TGTGCCAGCAGTTCCCAACCCGGGACAGGGACCAACTACGAGCAGTACTTC.

This clone was found once. This chain connects TRBV3-1 (or the pseudogene TRBV3-2) to TRBJ2-5; 7 bases fit TRBD2. V trimming: 0 bases; J trimming: 5 bases; junction bases outside the gene matches: 12. Germline CDR1 reads LGHDT; CDR2 reads YNNKEL (reference sequence). This CDR3 comprises 17 residues. This CDR3 reads CASSQDRKAGVGETQYF. The CDR3 DNA reads TGTGCCAGCAGCCAAGATCGTAAGGCGGGAGTGGGGGAGACCCAGTACTTC.

This chain links TRBV28 with TRBJ2-2, with 10 bases aligning to TRBD2. J lost 6 bases, V lost 1 base, and 5 bases had no gene match. In germline, CDR1 is MDHEN, CDR2 SYDVKM. The CDR3 runs 16 residues. The CDR3: CASSLSGTSEAGELFF. In DNA form, the CDR3 reads TGTGCCAGCAGTTTATCCGGGACTAGCGAGGCCGGGGAGCTGTTTTTT.

The V gene is TRBV9, the J gene TRBJ2-3, with D unresolved. Germline V lookup: CDR1 SGDLS, CDR2 YYNGEE. This CDR3 comprises 15 residues. The V end was cut by 0 bases, the J end by 2 bases, with 10 bases between. CDR3 DNA: TGTGCCAGCAGCGTAGGAGTTGCGTACACAGATACGCAGTATTTT. It specifies CASSVGVAYTDTQYF.

The chain couples TRBV28 to TRBJ1-1, with a possible D match to TRBD1 (6 bases). Germline loops: CDR1 MDHEN, CDR2 SYDVKM. Trimming removed 3 bases from V and 6 bases from J, with 11 bases in between. There are 13 residues in the CDR3. The CDR3 nucleotides read TGTGCCAGCAGTTTTGGGGGGGCCGCTGAAGCTTTCTTT. Amino acid sequence: CASSFGGAAEAFF.

This chain links TRBV4-1 with TRBJ2-1; 8 nucleotides match TRBD2. Germline V gene lookup returns CDR1 MGHRA and CDR2 YSYEKL. The CDR3 length is 16 residues. V dropped 5 bases and J dropped 4; count of bases not matched to a gene: 10. The DNA for the CDR3 is TGCGCCAGCAGCTTACCGTCTAGCGGGCTATACAATGAGCAGTTCTTC. Protein: CASSLPSSGLYNEQFF.

J is TRBJ1-1 and V is TRBV11-3; D perhaps matches TRBD1 (6 bases). Germline values: CDR1 SGHNT, CDR2 YENEEA. The CDR3 spans 13 residues. The V and J ends lost 2 bases and 3 bases respectively, with 7 bases between them. The CDR3 bases are TGTGCCAGCAGCTTATACAGGGACACTGAAGCTTTCTTT. Translation: CASSLYRDTEAFF.

The chain employs TRBV7-9 and TRBJ1-4, with D maybe TRBD1 (6 bases). Trimming left V 5 bases short and J 3 bases short, with 10 bases between. CDR1 is SEHNR and CDR2 is FQNEAQ in the germline V gene (reference sequence). This CDR3 is built from 14 residues. The CDR3 DNA follows: TGTGCCAGCAGCCCAGGGGACGCTAATGAAAAACTGTTTTTT. This translates into CASSPGDANEKLFF.

This clone was counted once. The chain has TRBV7-2 and TRBJ2-1; D is unclear. The CDR3 runs to 15 residues. The germline V and J ends were trimmed by 3 bases and 7 bases, with 16 bases remaining between them. Per germline, CDR1 SGHTA and CDR2 FQGNSA. The CDR3 loop is CASSFDGVTQNEQFF. CDR3 sequence (DNA): TGTGCCAGCAGCTTTGATGGAGTGACCCAGAATGAGCAGTTCTTC.

Only one count was recorded for this clone. J is TRBJ2-3 and V is TRBV30; 11 nucleotides agree with TRBD1. This CDR3 contains 18 residues. V lost 6 bases to trimming and J lost 2 bases; unmatched junction nucleotides: 16. Germline CDR1 reads GTSNPN; CDR2 reads SVGIG (reference sequence). The CDR3, as DNA: TGTGCCTGTCCCGCCGGGACAGGGGGAACTAGCGTCACAGATACGCAGTATTTT. Its protein is CACPAGTGGTSVTDTQYF.

The chain combines TRBV5-1 with TRBJ2-7, with 8 bases aligning to TRBD2. Per germline, CDR1 SGHRS and CDR2 YFSETQ. The V segment lost 4 bases and the J segment 1 base; nucleotides outside the gene matches: 4. The CDR3 length is 14 residues. CDR3 sequence: CASSGGLGSYEQYF. As DNA, the CDR3 is TGCGCCAGCAGCGGGGGACTAGGATCCTACGAGCAGTACTTC.

This clone was seen once. The V gene is TRBV6-5, the J gene TRBJ1-1; 9 nucleotides align to TRBD1. Unmatched junction bases numbered 3, after V lost 6 bases and J lost 1 base. Germline CDR1 is MNHEY and CDR2 is SVGAGI. This CDR3 has 14 amino acids. The CDR3, as DNA: TGTGCCAGCAGGGACAGGGGACCGAACACTGAAGCTTTCTTT. Its protein product is CASRDRGPNTEAFF.